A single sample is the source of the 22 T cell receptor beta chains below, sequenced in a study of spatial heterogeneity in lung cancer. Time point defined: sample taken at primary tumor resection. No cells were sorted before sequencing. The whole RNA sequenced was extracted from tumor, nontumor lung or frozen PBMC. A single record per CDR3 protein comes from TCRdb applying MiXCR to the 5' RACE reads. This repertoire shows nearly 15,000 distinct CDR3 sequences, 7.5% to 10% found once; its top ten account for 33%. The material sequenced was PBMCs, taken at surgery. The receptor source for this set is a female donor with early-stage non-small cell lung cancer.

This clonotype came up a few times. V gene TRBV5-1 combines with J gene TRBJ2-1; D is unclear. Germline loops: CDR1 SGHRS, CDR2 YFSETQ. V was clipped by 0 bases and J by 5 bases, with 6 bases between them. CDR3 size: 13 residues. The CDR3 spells CASSLGRDNEQFF. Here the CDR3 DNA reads TGCGCCAGCAGCTTGGGCAGAGACAATGAGCAGTTCTTC.

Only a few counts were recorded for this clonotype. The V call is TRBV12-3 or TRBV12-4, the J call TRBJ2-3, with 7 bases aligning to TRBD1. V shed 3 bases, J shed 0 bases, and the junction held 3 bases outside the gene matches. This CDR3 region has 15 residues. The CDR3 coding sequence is TGTGCCAGCAGTTTGGGGGACAGAAGCACAGATACGCAGTATTTT. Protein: CASSLGDRSTDTQYF.

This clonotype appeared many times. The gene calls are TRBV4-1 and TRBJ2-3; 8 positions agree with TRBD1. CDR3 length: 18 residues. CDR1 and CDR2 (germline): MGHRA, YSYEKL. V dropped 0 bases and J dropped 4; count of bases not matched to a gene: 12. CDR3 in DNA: TGCGCCAGCAGCCAAGAAGGAAATCCAGGGGGCCTGGCAGATACGCAGTATTTT. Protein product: CASSQEGNPGGLADTQYF.

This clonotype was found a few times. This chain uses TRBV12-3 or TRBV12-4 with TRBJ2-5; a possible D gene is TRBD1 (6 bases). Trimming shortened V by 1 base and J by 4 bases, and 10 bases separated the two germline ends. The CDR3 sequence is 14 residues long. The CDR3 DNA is TGTGCCAGCAGTTTAGGGGGGCCTATAGAGACCCAGTACTTC. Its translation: CASSLGGPIETQYF.

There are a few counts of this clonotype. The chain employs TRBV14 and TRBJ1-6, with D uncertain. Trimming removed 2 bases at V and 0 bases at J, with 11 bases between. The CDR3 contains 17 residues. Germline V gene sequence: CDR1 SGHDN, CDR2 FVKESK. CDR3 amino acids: CASSQRLGSSYNSPLHF. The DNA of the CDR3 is TGTGCCAGCAGCCAACGCCTTGGAAGCTCCTATAATTCACCCCTCCACTTT.

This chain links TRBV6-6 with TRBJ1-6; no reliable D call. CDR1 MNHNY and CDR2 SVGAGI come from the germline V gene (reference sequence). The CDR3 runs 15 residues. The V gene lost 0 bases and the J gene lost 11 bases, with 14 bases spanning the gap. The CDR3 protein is CASSYSITDRTPLHF. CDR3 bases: TGTGCCAGCAGTTACTCGATTACGGACCGGACACCCCTCCACTTT.

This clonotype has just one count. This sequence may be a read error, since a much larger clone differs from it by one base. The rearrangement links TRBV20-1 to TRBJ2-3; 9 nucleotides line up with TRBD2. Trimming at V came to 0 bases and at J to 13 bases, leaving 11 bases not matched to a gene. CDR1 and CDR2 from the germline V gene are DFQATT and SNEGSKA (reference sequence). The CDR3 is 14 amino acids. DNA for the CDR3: TGCAGTGCTAGAGAGGGGGGACCGAGACTAGCGGAGTATTTT. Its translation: CSAREGGPRLAEYF.

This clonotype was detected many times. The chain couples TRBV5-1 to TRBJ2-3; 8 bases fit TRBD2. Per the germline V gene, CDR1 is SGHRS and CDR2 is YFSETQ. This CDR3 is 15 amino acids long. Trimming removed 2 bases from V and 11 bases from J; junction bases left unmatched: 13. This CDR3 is CASSFTTSALGEQYF. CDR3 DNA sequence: TGCGCCAGCAGCTTTACGACTAGCGCCCTGGGAGAGCAGTATTTT.

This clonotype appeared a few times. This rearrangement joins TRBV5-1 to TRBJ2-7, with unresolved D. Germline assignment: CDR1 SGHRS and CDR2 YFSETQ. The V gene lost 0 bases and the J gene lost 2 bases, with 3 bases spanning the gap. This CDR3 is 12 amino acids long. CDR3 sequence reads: CASSLGTYEQYF. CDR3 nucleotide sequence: TGCGCCAGCAGCTTGGGCACCTACGAGCAGTACTTC.

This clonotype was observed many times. CDR3 in DNA: TGTGCCAGCCCTGGACTAGCGGACGGTAGTGAGCAGTTCTTC. As protein: CASPGLADGSEQFF. J is TRBJ2-1 and V is TRBV2, with 10 bases aligning to TRBD2. V dropped 8 bases and J dropped 9; count of bases not matched to a gene: 10. The germline V gene encodes CDR1 SNHLY and CDR2 FYNNEI. This CDR3 has 14 amino acids.

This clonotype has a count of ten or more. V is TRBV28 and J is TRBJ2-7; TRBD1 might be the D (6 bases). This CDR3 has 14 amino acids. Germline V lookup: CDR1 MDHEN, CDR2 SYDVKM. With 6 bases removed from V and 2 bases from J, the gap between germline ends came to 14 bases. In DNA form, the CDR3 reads TGTGCCAGCAGCCTCTTCAGGGGACCCTACGAGCAGTACTTC. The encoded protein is CASSLFRGPYEQYF.

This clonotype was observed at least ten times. In DNA, the CDR3 is TGTGCCAGCAGACCGGGGACAGGGATCAATGAGCAGTTCTTC. Encoded protein: CASRPGTGINEQFF. V is TRBV6-2 or TRBV6-3 and J is TRBJ2-1, with TRBD1 matching 9 bases. This CDR3 region has 14 residues. Germline assignment: CDR1 MNHEY and CDR2 SVGEGT. V was pared by 6 bases and J by 6 bases, with 6 bases of the junction left unmatched.

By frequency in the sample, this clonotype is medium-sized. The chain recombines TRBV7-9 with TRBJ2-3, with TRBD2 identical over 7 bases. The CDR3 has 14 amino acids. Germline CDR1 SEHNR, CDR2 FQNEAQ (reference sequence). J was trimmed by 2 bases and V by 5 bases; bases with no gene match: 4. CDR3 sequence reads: CASSRGTTTDTQYF. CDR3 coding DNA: TGTGCCAGCAGCCGAGGGACTACCACAGATACGCAGTATTTT.

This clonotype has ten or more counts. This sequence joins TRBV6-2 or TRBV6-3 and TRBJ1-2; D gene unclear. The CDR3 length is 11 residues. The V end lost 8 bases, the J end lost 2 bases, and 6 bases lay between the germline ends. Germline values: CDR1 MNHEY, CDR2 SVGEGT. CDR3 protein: CASGVNYGYTF. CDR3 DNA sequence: TGTGCCAGCGGAGTGAACTATGGCTACACCTTC.

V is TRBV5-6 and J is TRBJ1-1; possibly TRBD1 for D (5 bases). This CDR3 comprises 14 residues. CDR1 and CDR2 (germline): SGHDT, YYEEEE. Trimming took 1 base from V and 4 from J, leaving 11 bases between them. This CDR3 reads CASSLRGGSTEAFF. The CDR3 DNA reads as TGTGCCAGCAGCTTGCGGGGCGGAAGCACTGAAGCTTTCTTT.

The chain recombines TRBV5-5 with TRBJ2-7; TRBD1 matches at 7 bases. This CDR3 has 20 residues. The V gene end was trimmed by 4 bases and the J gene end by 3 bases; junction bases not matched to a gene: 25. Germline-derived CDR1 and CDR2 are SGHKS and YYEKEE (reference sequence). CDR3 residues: CASSRRPGTADSPWIYEQYF. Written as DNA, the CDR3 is TGTGCCAGCAGCCGCCGCCCCGGGACAGCAGATTCCCCGTGGATCTACGAGCAGTACTTC.

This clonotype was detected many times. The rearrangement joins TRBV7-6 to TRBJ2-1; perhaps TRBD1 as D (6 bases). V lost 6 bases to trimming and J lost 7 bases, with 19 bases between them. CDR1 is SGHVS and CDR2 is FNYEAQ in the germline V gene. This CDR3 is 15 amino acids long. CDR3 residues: CASSFQAGAINEQFF. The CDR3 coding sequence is TGTGCCAGCAGTTTCCAAGCAGGGGCGATTAATGAGCAGTTCTTC.

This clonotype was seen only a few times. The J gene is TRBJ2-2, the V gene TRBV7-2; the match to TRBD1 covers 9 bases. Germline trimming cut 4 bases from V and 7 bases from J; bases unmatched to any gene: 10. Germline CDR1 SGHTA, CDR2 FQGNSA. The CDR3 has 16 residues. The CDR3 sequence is CASSSTRGQGLGELFF. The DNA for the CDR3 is TGTGCCAGCAGCTCCACTAGGGGACAGGGACTCGGGGAGCTGTTTTTT.

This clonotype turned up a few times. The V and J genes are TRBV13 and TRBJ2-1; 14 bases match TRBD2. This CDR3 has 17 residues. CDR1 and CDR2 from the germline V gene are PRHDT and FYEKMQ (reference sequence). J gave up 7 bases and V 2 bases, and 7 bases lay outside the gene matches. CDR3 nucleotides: TGTGCCAGCAGCTTACCCGGGACTAGCGGGAGTAGAAATGAGCAGTTCTTC. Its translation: CASSLPGTSGSRNEQFF.

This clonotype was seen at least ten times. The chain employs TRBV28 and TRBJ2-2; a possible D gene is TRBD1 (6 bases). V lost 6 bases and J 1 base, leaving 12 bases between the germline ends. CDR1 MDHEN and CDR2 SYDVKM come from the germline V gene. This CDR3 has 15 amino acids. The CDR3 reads CASREPGQNTGELFF. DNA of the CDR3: TGTGCCAGCAGGGAGCCGGGACAGAACACCGGGGAGCTGTTTTTT.

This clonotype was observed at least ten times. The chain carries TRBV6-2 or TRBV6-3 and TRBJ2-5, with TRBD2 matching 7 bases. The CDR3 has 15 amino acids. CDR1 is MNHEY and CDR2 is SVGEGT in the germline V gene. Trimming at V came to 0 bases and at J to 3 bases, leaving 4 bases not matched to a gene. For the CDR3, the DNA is TGTGCCAGCAGTTACTCGGGGGGGAGTGAAGAGACCCAGTACTTC. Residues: CASSYSGGSEETQYF.

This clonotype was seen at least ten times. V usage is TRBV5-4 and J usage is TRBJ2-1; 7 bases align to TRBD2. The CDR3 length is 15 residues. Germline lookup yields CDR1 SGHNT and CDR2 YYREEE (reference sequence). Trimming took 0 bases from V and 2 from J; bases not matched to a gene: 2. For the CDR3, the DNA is TGTGCCAGCAGCTTGGATCGGGAGGCCTACAATGAGCAGTTCTTC. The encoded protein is CASSLDREAYNEQFF.